One T cell receptor beta chain is described in this entry. This sample was included in a study of technical replicates of blood from a few donors. Germline assignment: CDR1 MNHEY and CDR2 SVGAGI. The CDR3 loop spans 14 amino acids. Trimming cost V 2 bases and J 3 bases; bases outside gene matches: 1. Profiled with immunoSEQ multiplex PCR; TCRdb holds only in-frame clones, not every one. The sample has 95,000 or so clones, 95% seen once. This sequence was found in a human donor in good health. The material sequenced was T cells isolated from PBMCs. The genes are TRBV6-5 and TRBJ2-3, with 8 bases matching TRBD2. The chain's CDR3 is CASSYSGSTDTQYF. CDR3 bases: TGTGCCAGCAGTTACAGCGGGAGTACAGATACGCAGTATTTT.